Shown below are 8 T cell receptor beta chains from a single sample sequenced in a study of blood T cells in healthy people across ages. Next came a second PCR, run for roughly 7 to 12 cycles, which used a sample-barcoded 5' primer along with a J-beta primer mix. MiXCR, applied by TCRdb to the 5' RACE reads, yields one record per CDR3 protein. The table records some 730,000 distinct CDR3 sequences, approximately 22% of them present only once. The sequenced material came from blood. All receptors come from a man in his 70s in good health.

This clonotype was observed a few times. The CDR3 reads CASSVGTGLTGELFF. The CDR3 region has the DNA TGTGCCAGCAGCGTAGGAACAGGGCTCACCGGGGAGCTGTTTTTT. The rearrangement links TRBV9 to TRBJ2-2; D possibly corresponds to TRBD1 (6 bases). Trimming cost V 0 bases and J 4 bases, with 10 bases left between them. CDR1 is SGDLS and CDR2 is YYNGEE in the germline V gene. The CDR3 extends over 15 amino acids.

The sample holds a few counts of this clonotype. The chain has TRBV6-1 and TRBJ1-4; D possibly corresponds to TRBD1 (5 bases). The germline CDR1 and CDR2 sequences are MNHNS and SASEGT. Trimming removed 6 bases at V and 5 bases at J, with 19 bases between. This CDR3 contains 16 residues. The CDR3 region has the DNA TGTGCCAGCAGCCCCCTGGGAGGTGGGGACAATGAAAAACTGTTTTTT. Protein product: CASSPLGGGDNEKLFF.

This clonotype was counted only a few times. V gene TRBV2 combines with J gene TRBJ2-7, with D uncertain. The CDR3 runs 13 residues. Germline loops: CDR1 SNHLY, CDR2 FYNNEI. V lost 6 bases to trimming and J lost 5 bases, with 14 bases between them. Here the CDR3 reads CASSANGFNEQYF. The DNA for the CDR3 is TGTGCCAGCAGCGCGAATGGTTTTAACGAGCAGTACTTC.

The rearrangement uses TRBV20-1 and TRBJ2-2; 7 bases map to TRBD2. CDR1 is DFQATT, CDR2 SNEGSKA, per germline (reference sequence). V was pared by 4 bases and J by 4 bases, with 6 bases of the junction left unmatched. The CDR3 is 14 residues long. The CDR3 bases are TGCAGTGCTAAGATAGGGAGGGGCACCGGGGAGCTGTTTTTT. Translated, it gives CSAKIGRGTGELFF.

This clonotype came up a few times. V and J are TRBV9 and TRBJ2-2; 8 bases map to TRBD1. The CDR3 consists of 15 residues. From germline, CDR1 is SGDLS and CDR2 YYNGEE. V trimming: 1 base; J trimming: 3 bases; junction bases outside the gene matches: 2. Here the CDR3 reads CASSVQGAHTGELFF. The CDR3 DNA follows: TGTGCCAGCAGCGTACAGGGGGCCCACACCGGGGAGCTGTTTTTT.

The rearrangement uses TRBV4-1 and TRBJ2-6, with D possibly called TRBD1 or TRBD2 (5 bases each). The V gene lost 0 bases and the J gene lost 4 bases, with 16 bases spanning the gap. Germline assignment: CDR1 MGHRA and CDR2 YSYEKL. The CDR3 loop spans 18 amino acids. In DNA form, the CDR3 reads TGCGCCAGCAGCCAAGATCCGTGGCAGGGAGCCGGGGCCAACGTCCTGACTTTC. It specifies CASSQDPWQGAGANVLTF.

This chain connects TRBV7-8 to TRBJ2-7; 10 bases match TRBD1. Per germline, CDR1 SGHVS and CDR2 FQNEAQ. The CDR3 has 16 residues. The junction had 9 bases not matched to a gene; V was cut back by 5 bases and J by 2 bases. The CDR3 protein is CASSLLDRGTTYEQYF. The CDR3 nucleotides read TGTGCCAGCAGCCTATTGGACAGGGGGACCACCTACGAGCAGTACTTC.

The rearrangement joins TRBV12-3 or TRBV12-4 to TRBJ2-5, with TRBD1 identical over 9 bases. This CDR3 has 13 residues. Trimming cost V 5 bases and J 5 bases; bases outside gene matches: 3. The CDR3, as DNA: TGTGCCAGCAGTAACAGGGGGCGGGAGACCCAGTACTTC. It encodes CASSNRGRETQYF.